These 32 T cell receptor beta chains were all obtained from the same sample, sequenced in a study of blood T cell repertoires in COVID-19 (TCRdb year 2020). To prepare the library, the immunoSEQ multiplex PCR assay was applied. In TCRdb, the immuneACCESS table is reduced to in-frame sequences with V and J assigned. These tables do not hold every clone; where another copy was compared, an unresolved V gene accounts for under half, and the others remain unexplained. For this sample the table gives about 74,000 clones, of which 80% to 90% were detected only once. Around 35% of the sample rests with the top ten. Sample: peripheral blood. The receptors originated from a man aged 70 or older with acute or convalescent COVID-19.

This clone came up once. The chain carries TRBV5-4 and TRBJ1-3; 8 bases fit TRBD1. The CDR3 extends over 16 amino acids. CDR1 and CDR2 (germline): SGHNT, YYREEE (reference sequence). The V gene end was trimmed by 4 bases and the J gene end by 0 bases; junction bases not matched to a gene: 6. CDR3 loop: CASSPGQGRSGNTIYF. In DNA, the CDR3 is TGTGCCAGCAGCCCCGGACAGGGCCGCTCTGGAAACACCATATATTTT.

The genes are TRBV30 and TRBJ2-1, with 8 bases matching TRBD2. The CDR3 extends over 16 amino acids. The junction had 12 bases not matched to a gene; V was cut back by 0 bases and J by 8 bases. Germline CDR1 and CDR2: GTSNPN and SVGIG (reference sequence). CDR3 bases: TGTGCCTGGAGTGTACCCGAGAGCGGGAGACCGGATGAGCAGTTCTTC. Its protein is CAWSVPESGRPDEQFF.

J is TRBJ2-1 and V is TRBV2; 14 bases fit TRBD2. This CDR3 has 14 amino acids. Looked up from germline, CDR1 is SNHLY and CDR2 is FYNNEI. V was pared by 4 bases and J by 10 bases, with 3 bases of the junction left unmatched. CDR3 coding DNA: TGTGCCAGCAGTGCGGGACTAGCGGGAGTAGAGCAGTTCTTC. Translating it yields CASSAGLAGVEQFF.

Here the CDR3 DNA reads TGTGCCAGCAGTTTAGACAGGAACTATGGCTACACCTTC. Its protein product is CASSLDRNYGYTF. The chain uses TRBV12-3 or TRBV12-4 and TRBJ1-2, with TRBD1 as a possible D gene (5 bases). This CDR3 region has 13 residues. V was pared by 1 base and J by 2 bases, with 5 bases between.

The chain joins TRBV5-1 to TRBJ1-1; D gene ambiguous. This CDR3 spans 15 amino acids. Germline assignment: CDR1 SGHRS and CDR2 YFSETQ. V dropped 3 bases and J dropped 1 base, with 13 bases sitting between them. The CDR3 region has the DNA TGCGCCAGCAGCTCTCCCACTTCCGGGAACACTGAAGCTTTCTTT. It codes for CASSSPTSGNTEAFF.

Worth noting for this clone: At one end the junction does not follow the germline gene, possibly because of a read error. This chain uses TRBV11-2 with TRBJ2-5; D call uncertain. The CDR3 spans 15 residues. Germline CDR1 and CDR2: SGHAT and FQNNGV. CDR3 DNA sequence: TGTGCCAGCAACTTAGGCACACGAAGCGAAGAGACCCAGTACTTC. This gives the protein CASNLGTRSEETQYF.

This clone was seen a few times. The V and J genes are TRBV10-2 and TRBJ2-3, with TRBD2 matching over 7 bases. This CDR3 spans 12 amino acids. The J segment lost 5 bases and the V segment lost 4 bases, leaving 0 bases of the junction unmatched. In germline, CDR1 is WSHSY, CDR2 SAAADI. The CDR3 DNA is TGCGCCAGCAGTGGGGGGGGAGATACGCAGTATTTT. It yields the protein CASSGGGDTQYF.

The chain links TRBV19 to TRBJ1-5, with 7 bases that match TRBD1. With 6 bases clipped from V and 4 bases from J, the junction kept 9 bases outside the gene matches. The CDR3 is made up of 15 amino acids. Germline V lookup: CDR1 LNHDA, CDR2 SQIVND (reference sequence). The CDR3 region has the DNA TGTGCCAGTAGCGCCGAGCCACAGGGGAATCAGCCCCAGCATTTT. Translation gives CASSAEPQGNQPQHF.

The chain is built from TRBV5-6 and TRBJ1-1; D is ambiguous. Germline assignment: CDR1 SGHDT and CDR2 YYEEEE. The V gene lost 0 bases and the J gene lost 1 base, with 13 bases spanning the gap. This CDR3 spans 16 amino acids. Written as DNA, the CDR3 is TGTGCCAGCAGCTTGGGGTTGGGCAGTTCGAACACTGAAGCTTTCTTT. Translating gives CASSLGLGSSNTEAFF.

In its sample, this clone was seen a few times. The chain combines TRBV4-2 with TRBJ2-7; a possible D gene is TRBD2 (7 bases). V was pared by 0 bases and J by 6 bases, with 15 bases between. The CDR3 is 15 amino acids. Germline loops: CDR1 LGHNA, CDR2 YNFKEQ. CDR3 protein: CASSQDGGGTGEQYF. The CDR3 DNA is TGTGCCAGCAGCCAAGATGGGGGGGGCACGGGCGAGCAGTACTTC.

The chain is built from TRBV5-4 and TRBJ2-5; 10 nucleotides line up with TRBD2. V lost 0 bases, J lost 7 bases, and 9 bases stayed unmatched. The CDR3 has 16 amino acids. Germline assignment: CDR1 SGHNT and CDR2 YYREEE (reference sequence). CDR3 sequence reads: CASSLGLAGAGGTQYF. Here the CDR3 DNA reads TGTGCCAGCAGCTTGGGTCTAGCGGGGGCCGGGGGGACCCAGTACTTC.

The J gene is TRBJ1-1, the V gene TRBV9; D unclear. The CDR3 is 15 amino acids. V lost 3 bases to trimming and J lost 4 bases, with 16 bases between them. Germline V gives CDR1 SGDLS, CDR2 YYNGEE. The CDR3 DNA follows: TGTGCCAGCAGCGCTCAAGGCCGGGTTCCCACTGAAGCTTTCTTT. The encoded protein is CASSAQGRVPTEAFF.

The chain carries TRBV7-2 and TRBJ1-1; D is possibly TRBD1 (6 bases). Germline CDR1 SGHTA, CDR2 FQGNSA. The ends were cut back, 5 bases at V and 4 bases at J, with 14 bases in the middle. The CDR3 is made up of 14 amino acids. CDR3 sequence reads: CASSIRGRGTEAFF. The CDR3 DNA reads TGTGCCAGCAGCATCAGGGGTAGGGGCACTGAAGCTTTCTTT. Full variable domain (remainder filled in from reference TRBV7-2 and TRBJ1-1): GAGVSQSPSNKVTEKGKDVELRCDPISGHTALYWYRQSLGQGLEFLIYFQGNSAPDKSGLPSDRFSAERTGGSVSTLTIQRTQQEDSAVYLCASSIRGRGTEAFFGQGTRLTVV.

This clone has more than one count but fewer than ten. This chain joins TRBV7-8 and TRBJ2-1; TRBD2 matches 7 bases. This CDR3 is 15 amino acids long. After removal of 5 bases from V and 1 base from J, the junction contained 5 bases not matched to a gene. Germline assignment: CDR1 SGHVS and CDR2 FQNEAQ. The chain's CDR3 is CASSRAGASYNEQFF. As DNA, the CDR3 is TGTGCCAGCAGCCGGGCGGGAGCGTCCTACAATGAGCAGTTCTTC.

This clone was detected only a few times. The chain carries TRBV3-1 (or the pseudogene TRBV3-2) and TRBJ2-2; weak D call: TRBD1 (5 bases). The CDR3 length is 14 residues. Trimming left V 7 bases short and J 8 bases short, with 17 bases between. CDR1 is LGHDT, CDR2 YNNKEL, per germline (reference sequence). CDR3 DNA: TGTGCCAGCACTGACAGACGGAGAGAAGGGGAGCTGTTTTTT. Translating it yields CASTDRRREGELFF.

This chain connects TRBV10-3 to TRBJ1-5, with TRBD1 as a possible D gene (6 bases). From germline, CDR1 is ENHRY and CDR2 SYGVKD. The CDR3 has 15 amino acids. The V gene lost 2 bases and the J gene lost 6 bases, with 14 bases spanning the gap. The CDR3 region has the DNA TGTGCCATCAGTGAGGGGGGGGCGCAAGGTCAGCCCCAGCATTTT. It codes for CAISEGGAQGQPQHF.

The rearrangement links TRBV27 to TRBJ1-3, with D hard to call. The germline gives CDR1 MNHEY, CDR2 SMNVEV (reference sequence). Trimming took off 4 bases at V and 8 bases at J, with 15 bases between the two ends. CDR3 length: 14 residues. CDR3 coding DNA: TGTGCCAGCAGTTACGCACTCTCCCGCGACACCATATATTTT. Its translation: CASSYALSRDTIYF.

The chain recombines TRBV5-1 with TRBJ1-2, with TRBD1 matching over 8 bases. The germline V gene has CDR1 SGHRS and CDR2 YFSETQ. The CDR3 contains 17 residues. V shed 0 bases, J shed 4 bases, and the junction held 11 bases outside the gene matches. The CDR3 protein is CASSLVQGAGKGYGYTF. The CDR3 coding sequence is TGCGCCAGCAGCTTGGTCCAGGGGGCAGGGAAGGGCTATGGCTACACCTTC.

The chain uses TRBV6-6 and TRBJ1-2; possibly TRBD1 for D (5 bases). Trimming took 2 bases from V and 7 from J, leaving 14 bases between them. Per the germline V gene, CDR1 is MNHNY and CDR2 is SVGAGI (reference sequence). The CDR3 has 14 amino acids. The CDR3 loop is CASSYHDGGGGYTF. In DNA form, the CDR3 reads TGTGCCAGCAGTTACCATGACGGGGGGGGTGGCTACACCTTC.

The DNA of the CDR3 is TGCGCCAGCAGCCAAGTAGCAGGGGCCTATAATTCACCCCTCCACTTT. The encoded protein is CASSQVAGAYNSPLHF. The chain combines TRBV4-1 with TRBJ1-6; the D gene is possibly TRBD1 (6 bases). V lost 1 base to trimming and J lost 2 bases, with 9 bases between them. CDR1 and CDR2 from the germline V gene are MGHRA and YSYEKL. The CDR3 sequence is 16 residues long.

The rearrangement joins TRBV2 to TRBJ2-1; 7 bases fit TRBD1. V lost 0 bases to trimming and J lost 9 bases; unmatched junction nucleotides: 5. The CDR3 has 14 amino acids. Germline V CDR1 and CDR2: SNHLY, FYNNEI. For the CDR3, the DNA is TGTGCCAGCAGTGAAGCAGGACAGGCAGGTGAGCAGTTCTTC. Translation: CASSEAGQAGEQFF.

The chain uses TRBV11-2 and TRBJ2-7; 7 nucleotides match TRBD2. Losses at the gene ends were 3 bases for V and 1 base for J; bases not matched to a gene: 0. The CDR3 runs to 13 residues. The germline V gene encodes CDR1 SGHAT and CDR2 FQNNGV. In nucleotides, the CDR3 is TGTGCCAGCAGCTTCGGGGGGTCCTACGAGCAGTACTTC. Translating it yields CASSFGGSYEQYF.

This clone turned up a few times. The genes are TRBV25-1 and TRBJ2-2; no reliable D call. Trimming removed 2 bases at V and 3 bases at J, with 7 bases between. The CDR3 sequence is 14 residues long. CDR1 is MGHDK and CDR2 is SYGVNS in the germline V gene. CDR3 nucleotides: TGTGCCAGCAGTGAAGTCCGCGACACCGGGGAGCTGTTTTTT. Its protein product is CASSEVRDTGELFF. The variable domain in full, completed from reference TRBV25-1 and TRBJ2-2, reads EADIYQTPRYLVIGTGKKITLECSQTMGHDKMYWYQQDPGMELHLIHYSYGVNSTEKGDLSSESTVSRIRTEHFPLTLESARPSHTSQYLCASSEVRDTGELFFGEGSRLTVL.

This clone turned up a few times. J is TRBJ1-5 and V is TRBV19; weak D call: TRBD1 (5 bases). Deletions cut 5 bases from V and 2 bases from J, with 10 bases between. Germline CDR1 LNHDA, CDR2 SQIVND (reference sequence). The CDR3 length is 14 residues. CDR3 amino acids: CASSSTGGNQPQHF. The CDR3 DNA is TGTGCCAGTAGTTCCACGGGGGGCAATCAGCCCCAGCATTTT.

The V gene is TRBV28, the J gene TRBJ1-1; 7 bases are shared with TRBD1. The CDR3 sequence is 13 residues long. V shed 7 bases, J shed 2 bases, and the junction held 4 bases outside the gene matches. Looked up from germline, CDR1 is MDHEN and CDR2 is SYDVKM. CDR3 residues: CASKTGINTEAFF. In nucleotides, the CDR3 is TGTGCCAGCAAGACAGGGATCAACACTGAAGCTTTCTTT.

This chain uses TRBV2 with TRBJ1-6; D uncertain. CDR1 is SNHLY and CDR2 is FYNNEI in the germline V gene. The CDR3 is 15 amino acids. The V gene lost 2 bases and the J gene lost 9 bases, with 14 bases spanning the gap. The CDR3 spells CASSENRQAFSPLHF. In DNA form, the CDR3 reads TGTGCCAGCAGTGAAAATAGGCAGGCCTTTTCACCCCTCCACTTT. Variable domain in full (rest from reference TRBV2 and TRBJ1-6): EPEVTQTPSHQVTQMGQEVILRCVPISNHLYFYWYRQILGQKVEFLVSFYNNEISEKSEIFDDQFSVERPDGSNFTLKIRSTKLEDSAMYFCASSENRQAFSPLHFGNGTRLTVT.

This clone showed up just once. The rearrangement uses TRBV5-1 and TRBJ2-1, with D maybe TRBD1 (6 bases). Germline V gene sequence: CDR1 SGHRS, CDR2 YFSETQ. V lost 4 bases and J 5 bases, leaving 13 bases between the germline ends. The CDR3 runs to 14 residues. CDR3: CASSQGISHNEQFF. The CDR3 nucleotides read TGCGCCAGCAGCCAGGGGATTTCCCACAATGAGCAGTTCTTC.

This clone has only a few counts. This chain joins TRBV9 and TRBJ2-7, with a possible D match to TRBD1 (6 bases). Trimming cost V 3 bases and J 2 bases, with 15 bases left between them. Germline CDR1 reads SGDLS; CDR2 reads YYNGEE. This CDR3 comprises 15 residues. The CDR3 sequence is CASSEQGTPTYEQYF. CDR3 nucleotide sequence: TGTGCCAGCAGCGAGCAGGGGACCCCCACCTACGAGCAGTACTTC.

The chain carries TRBV15 and TRBJ1-6; no clear D. Trimming took 1 base from V and 1 from J, leaving 5 bases between them. Germline lookup yields CDR1 LNHNV and CDR2 YYDKDF (reference sequence). The CDR3 is 15 amino acids. CDR3 in DNA: TGTGCCACCAGCAGAGCGGGATCCTATAATTCACCCCTCCACTTT. Its protein product is CATSRAGSYNSPLHF.

This chain uses TRBV18 with TRBJ2-5; 14 bases are a match to TRBD2. In germline, CDR1 is KGHSH, CDR2 LQKENI. This CDR3 contains 16 residues. With V trimmed by 4 bases and J by 2 bases, 3 bases remained unmatched. Written as DNA, the CDR3 is TGTGCCAGCTCACAGGGGACTAGCGGGAGTCAAGAGACCCAGTACTTC. This encodes CASSQGTSGSQETQYF. Combining the CDR3 with reference TRBV18 and TRBJ2-5 gives the whole variable domain NAGVMQNPRHLVRRRGQEARLRCSPMKGHSHVYWYRQLPEEGLKFMVYLQKENIIDESGMPKERFSAEFPKEGPSILRIQQVVRGDSAAYFCASSQGTSGSQETQYFGPGTRLLVL.

V and J are TRBV7-2 and TRBJ1-5; unclear D gene. CDR3 length equals 14 residues. Trimming left V 1 base short and J 7 bases short, with 11 bases between. The germline CDR1 and CDR2 sequences are SGHTA and FQGNSA. CDR3 sequence reads: CASSLVSGGQPQHF. DNA of the CDR3: TGTGCCAGCAGCTTAGTCTCGGGAGGGCAGCCCCAGCATTTT.

The rearrangement links TRBV5-1 to TRBJ2-5; 8 bases map to TRBD2. The ends lost 4 bases at V and 1 base at J; junction bases unmatched: 3. CDR1 is SGHRS, CDR2 YFSETQ, per germline. This CDR3 is built from 14 residues. The CDR3 DNA follows: TGCGCCAGCAGCGCGGGGGGACCCCAAGAGACCCAGTACTTC. Amino acids: CASSAGGPQETQYF. The full variable domain, its missing parts supplied by reference TRBV5-1 and TRBJ2-5, is KAGVTQTPRYLIKTRGQQVTLSCSPISGHRSVSWYQQTPGQGLQFLFEYFSETQRNKGNFPGRFSGRQFSNSRSEMNVSTLELGDSALYLCASSAGGPQETQYFGPGTRLLVL.